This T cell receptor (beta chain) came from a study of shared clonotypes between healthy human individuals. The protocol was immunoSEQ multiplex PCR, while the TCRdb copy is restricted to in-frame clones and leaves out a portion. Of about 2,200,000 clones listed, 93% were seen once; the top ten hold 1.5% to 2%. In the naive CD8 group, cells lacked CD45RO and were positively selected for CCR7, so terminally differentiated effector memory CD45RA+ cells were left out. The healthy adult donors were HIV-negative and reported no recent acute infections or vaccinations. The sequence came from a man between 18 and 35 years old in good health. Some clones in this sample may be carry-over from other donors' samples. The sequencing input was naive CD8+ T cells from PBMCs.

The CDR3 DNA sequence: TGTGCCAGCAGCGTAGAAGGGGGCACCTCTGGAAACACCATATATTTT. Its protein product is CASSVEGGTSGNTIYF. The chain carries TRBV9 and TRBJ1-3; 7 bases are shared with TRBD1. J was trimmed by 0 bases and V by 0 bases; bases with no gene match: 3. Germline loops: CDR1 SGDLS, CDR2 YYNGEE. CDR3 length: 16 amino acids.